Listed below are T cell receptor beta chains from one sample, sequenced in a study of Ad26.COV2.S vaccination and SARS-CoV-2 variants. Only in-frame clones appear in the TCRdb table, and some are missing; sequencing was by immunoSEQ multiplex PCR. In the table there are roughly 460,000 clones, roughly nine tenths of which are singletons. The specimen comprised peripheral blood, sampled in a trial of Ad26.COV2.S vaccine versus placebo. The origin of the receptors is a person aged 18 to 59 who received the Ad26.COV2.S COVID-19 vaccine or a placebo. The CDR3 runs from the conserved cysteine through the conserved F or W. Each record gives: J gene, V gene, D gene, clone size, CDR3 protein, CDR3 DNA. D genes are given only for firm matches. Clone size is shown for a subset of rows, as once, few, many or a class of expanded clone.

J gene: TRBJ2-5
V gene: TRBV19
D gene: -
clone size: -
CDR3 protein: CASSPAPRQGGETQYF
CDR3 DNA: TGTGCCAGTAGTCCCGCTCCCCGACAGGGAGGAGAGACCCAGTACTTC

J gene: TRBJ1-4
V gene: TRBV30
D gene: -
clone size: -
CDR3 protein: CAWSGIGEKLFF
CDR3 DNA: TGTGCCTGGAGTGGTATTGGAGAAAAACTGTTTTTT

J gene: TRBJ1-5
V gene: TRBV2
D gene: -
clone size: once
CDR3 protein: CASSESPYWDTSNQPQHF
CDR3 DNA: TGTGCCAGCAGTGAATCCCCTTATTGGGACACTAGCAATCAGCCCCAGCATTTT

J gene: TRBJ2-3
V gene: TRBV2
D gene: -
clone size: once
CDR3 protein: CASSKDRIEQYF
CDR3 DNA: TGTGCCAGCAGTAAAGACAGGATAGAGCAGTATTTT

J gene: TRBJ2-5
V gene: TRBV7-9
D gene: -
clone size: -
CDR3 protein: CASSQTIGRETQYF
CDR3 DNA: TGTGCCAGCAGCCAAACGATAGGGAGGGAGACCCAGTACTTC

J gene: TRBJ1-2
V gene: TRBV18
D gene: -
clone size: -
CDR3 protein: CASSPLTQGVDGYTF
CDR3 DNA: TGTGCCAGCTCACCTTTGACACAGGGAGTAGATGGCTACACCTTC

J gene: TRBJ2-1
V gene: TRBV6-1
D gene: TRBD2
clone size: -
CDR3 protein: CASSERTSGTNEQFF
CDR3 DNA: TGTGCCAGCAGTGAACGGACTAGCGGGACGAATGAGCAGTTCTTC

J gene: TRBJ1-2
V gene: TRBV6-2/TRBV6-3
D gene: TRBD1
clone size: -
CDR3 protein: CASSTGGGYTF
CDR3 DNA: TGTGCCAGCAGCACAGGGGGCGGCTACACCTTC

J gene: TRBJ1-4
V gene: TRBV10-1
D gene: -
clone size: -
CDR3 protein: CASSEETNEKLFF
CDR3 DNA: TGCGCCAGCAGTGAGGAAACTAATGAAAAACTGTTTTTT

J gene: TRBJ2-7
V gene: TRBV6-5
D gene: -
clone size: -
CDR3 protein: CASSYQWGQGTYEQYF
CDR3 DNA: TGTGCCAGCAGTTACCAGTGGGGGCAGGGAACCTACGAGCAGTACTTC

J gene: TRBJ2-1
V gene: TRBV10-1
D gene: -
clone size: -
CDR3 protein: CASSEHNEQFF
CDR3 DNA: TGCGCCAGCAGTGAGCACAATGAGCAGTTCTTC

J gene: TRBJ2-7
V gene: TRBV6-6
D gene: TRBD1
clone size: -
CDR3 protein: CASSSQGALTSTNRLRELPYEQYF
CDR3 DNA: TGTGCCAGCAGCTCACAGGGGGCGCTTACCTCTACCAACCGGCTACGGGAGCTACCCTACGAGCAGTACTTC

J gene: TRBJ1-3
V gene: TRBV18
D gene: TRBD1
clone size: -
CDR3 protein: CASSPVGQVENTIYF
CDR3 DNA: TGTGCCAGCTCACCCGTGGGACAGGTTGAAAACACCATATATTTT

J gene: TRBJ2-3
V gene: TRBV6-5
D gene: TRBD2
clone size: -
CDR3 protein: CARFSGAGSTDTQYF
CDR3 DNA: TGTGCCAGATTTAGCGGGGCGGGGAGCACAGATACGCAGTATTTT

J gene: TRBJ2-5
V gene: TRBV7-9
D gene: -
clone size: -
CDR3 protein: CASSLDGGRKTQYF
CDR3 DNA: TGTGCCAGCAGCTTAGATGGGGGGCGGAAGACCCAGTACTTC

J gene: TRBJ2-4
V gene: TRBV5-1
D gene: -
clone size: -
CDR3 protein: CASKGGAAKNIQYF
CDR3 DNA: TGCGCCAGCAAAGGGGGGGCGGCCAAAAACATTCAGTACTTC

J gene: TRBJ2-1
V gene: TRBV5-5
D gene: TRBD2
clone size: few
CDR3 protein: CASSRKPGLAGYNEQFF
CDR3 DNA: TGTGCCAGCAGCAGAAAGCCGGGACTAGCGGGGTACAATGAGCAGTTCTTC

J gene: TRBJ2-7
V gene: TRBV15
D gene: -
clone size: -
CDR3 protein: CATSRDRWYEQYF
CDR3 DNA: TGTGCCACCAGCAGAGATAGGTGGTACGAGCAGTACTTC

J gene: TRBJ1-3
V gene: TRBV30
D gene: TRBD1
clone size: -
CDR3 protein: CAWRPTGGAGNTIYF
CDR3 DNA: TGTGCCTGGAGGCCGACAGGGGGCGCTGGAAACACCATATATTTT

J gene: TRBJ2-7
V gene: TRBV18
D gene: -
clone size: -
CDR3 protein: CASSPRLNDGSYEQYF
CDR3 DNA: TGTGCCAGCTCACCAAGGTTGAACGACGGATCCTACGAGCAGTACTTC

J gene: TRBJ1-5
V gene: TRBV28
D gene: -
clone size: -
CDR3 protein: CASTDPGSGNQPQHF
CDR3 DNA: TGTGCCAGCACCGACCCGGGATCAGGCAATCAGCCCCAGCATTTT

J gene: TRBJ2-2
V gene: TRBV10-3
D gene: -
clone size: -
CDR3 protein: CAISKGPSRELFF
CDR3 DNA: TGTGCCATCAGTAAGGGTCCGTCCCGGGAGCTGTTTTTT

J gene: TRBJ2-3
V gene: TRBV6-5
D gene: -
clone size: -
CDR3 protein: CASSYRTDGTDTQYF
CDR3 DNA: TGTGCCAGCAGTTACCGGACAGATGGGACAGATACGCAGTATTTT

J gene: TRBJ2-1
V gene: TRBV5-5
D gene: TRBD1
clone size: -
CDR3 protein: CASSLAPGDREQFF
CDR3 DNA: TGTGCCAGCAGCTTGGCCCCAGGGGACAGGGAGCAGTTCTTC

J gene: TRBJ2-7
V gene: TRBV6-2/TRBV6-3
D gene: -
clone size: -
CDR3 protein: CASSYPTSPYEQYF
CDR3 DNA: TGTGCCAGCAGTTACCCGACCTCTCCCTACGAGCAGTACTTC

J gene: TRBJ2-3
V gene: TRBV7-2
D gene: TRBD1
clone size: -
CDR3 protein: CASSFGQGTDTQYF
CDR3 DNA: TGTGCCAGCAGCTTCGGACAGGGCACAGATACGCAGTATTTT